These 16 T cell receptor beta chains share one sample of origin, sequenced in a study of blood T cell repertoires in COVID-19. Profiled with immunoSEQ multiplex PCR; TCRdb holds only in-frame clones, not every one. The sample contains some 89,000 clones, approximately 80% of which appear only once. Sample: peripheral blood. These receptor sequences come from a man aged 65-85 years with acute or convalescent COVID-19.

The J gene is TRBJ2-5, the V gene TRBV4-1; perhaps TRBD1 as D (5 bases). Germline CDR1 MGHRA, CDR2 YSYEKL. V dropped 1 base and J dropped 5 bases, with 11 bases sitting between them. The CDR3 loop spans 14 amino acids. CDR3 residues: CASSQGWGRETQYF. The CDR3 nucleotides are TGCGCCAGCAGCCAAGGATGGGGCCGGGAGACCCAGTACTTC.

J is TRBJ2-1 and V is TRBV7-2; D perhaps matches TRBD2 (6 bases). This CDR3 has 15 residues. From germline, CDR1 is SGHTA and CDR2 FQGNSA. V lost 1 base and J lost 0, with 7 bases in between. This CDR3 is CASSLVGSSYNEQFF. Here the CDR3 DNA reads TGTGCCAGCAGCTTAGTCGGGAGCTCCTACAATGAGCAGTTCTTC.

V is TRBV29-1 and J is TRBJ1-1; the D is unclear. Germline V CDR1 and CDR2: SQVTM, ANQGSEA. The CDR3 is made up of 12 amino acids. Trimming shortened V by 7 bases and J by 1 base, and 10 bases separated the two germline ends. CDR3 protein: CSALRGNTEAFF. CDR3 DNA: TGCAGCGCCTTACGAGGGAACACTGAAGCTTTCTTT.

The chain uses TRBV6-5 and TRBJ2-1, with TRBD2 matching over 7 bases. J lost 5 bases, V lost 7 bases, and 8 bases had no gene match. CDR1 is MNHEY and CDR2 is SVGAGI in the germline V gene. This CDR3 is 14 amino acids long. CDR3 nucleotide sequence: TGTGCCAGCACCCGGGAGGCGGGGGACAATGAGCAGTTCTTC. Its protein is CASTREAGDNEQFF.

This clone was seen once. V usage is TRBV6-5 and J usage is TRBJ1-6; weak D call: TRBD1 (6 bases). The CDR3 has 14 amino acids. Deletions cut 5 bases from V and 13 bases from J, with 18 bases between. The germline V gene encodes CDR1 MNHEY and CDR2 SVGAGI. CDR3 bases: TGTGCCAGCAGTACAGGGCAGGTGGGGGCCCCCCTCCACTTT. Encoded protein: CASSTGQVGAPLHF.

V usage is TRBV7-2 and J usage is TRBJ2-4; D remains ambiguous. V was trimmed by 5 bases and J by 1 base, leaving 12 bases between them. CDR1 SGHTA and CDR2 FQGNSA come from the germline V gene. There are 15 residues in the CDR3. CDR3 bases: TGTGCCAGCAGCCCAACCCCCGGGGCCAAAAACATTCAGTACTTC. It specifies CASSPTPGAKNIQYF.

The chain employs TRBV2 and TRBJ1-1; D is perhaps TRBD1 (5 bases). Germline lookup yields CDR1 SNHLY and CDR2 FYNNEI. The CDR3 extends over 16 amino acids. The V end lost 1 base, the J end lost 4 bases, and 16 bases lay between the germline ends. CDR3 DNA sequence: TGTGCCAGCAGTGAAGGCTCTCTCAGGGAGGGCACTGAAGCTTTCTTT. Its protein product is CASSEGSLREGTEAFF.

The chain carries TRBV6-4 and TRBJ1-3; tentatively, D is TRBD1 (5 bases). Germline loops: CDR1 MRHNA, CDR2 SNTAGT. V lost 4 bases and J lost 0, with 10 bases in between. The CDR3 is 15 residues long. In DNA form, the CDR3 reads TGTGCCAGCAGTGTGGGGGGAGGCTCTGGAAACACCATATATTTT. Translated, it gives CASSVGGGSGNTIYF.

The gene calls are TRBV7-8 and TRBJ2-2, with TRBD1 matching 9 bases. The V gene's germline CDR1 is SGHVS and CDR2 FQNEAQ. This CDR3 has 16 amino acids. Unmatched junction bases numbered 4, after V lost 5 bases and J lost 0 bases. The CDR3 is CASSERDRANTGELFF. In DNA, the CDR3 is TGTGCCAGCAGCGAGCGGGACAGGGCGAACACCGGGGAGCTGTTTTTT. The full variable domain, with the rest looked up from reference TRBV7-8 and TRBJ2-2, is GAGVSQSPRYKVAKRGQDVALRCDPISGHVSLFWYQQALGQGPEFLTYFQNEAQLDKSGLPSDRFFAERPEGSVSTLKIQRTQQEDSAVYLCASSERDRANTGELFFGEGSRLTVL.

This chain links TRBV5-6 with TRBJ2-3; perhaps TRBD1 as D (6 bases). Deletions cut 1 base from V and 5 bases from J, with 23 bases between. In germline, CDR1 is SGHDT, CDR2 YYEEEE. The CDR3 runs 18 residues. The CDR3 protein is CASSLNRRQVLLEDTQYF. CDR3 coding DNA: TGTGCCAGCAGCTTGAACCGCAGACAGGTGCTACTCGAAGATACGCAGTATTTT.

This sequence joins TRBV5-1 and TRBJ1-2, with a weak D call TRBD1 (6 bases). This CDR3 spans 14 amino acids. The V and J ends lost 0 bases and 4 bases respectively, with 10 bases between them. The germline V gene has CDR1 SGHRS and CDR2 YFSETQ. The CDR3 here is CASSLGGQIYGYTF. The CDR3, as DNA: TGCGCCAGCAGCTTGGGGGGACAAATCTATGGCTACACCTTC.

The CDR3 sequence: CASRSTGLGTEAFF. The CDR3 nucleotides read TGTGCCAGCAGGTCGACAGGTTTGGGCACTGAAGCTTTCTTT. V and J are TRBV6-5 and TRBJ1-1; D possibly corresponds to TRBD1 (6 bases). Germline V CDR1 and CDR2: MNHEY, SVGAGI. V lost 6 bases, J lost 4 bases, and 15 bases lay in between. The CDR3 length is 14 residues.

The gene calls are TRBV28 and TRBJ2-7, with 9 nucleotides matching TRBD1. The CDR3 spans 14 residues. The trim removed 5 bases at V and 6 bases at J, leaving 8 bases unmatched. Looked up from germline, CDR1 is MDHEN and CDR2 is SYDVKM. The CDR3 sequence is CASSATHRGREQYF. The CDR3 DNA is TGTGCCAGCAGTGCCACCCACAGGGGGCGCGAGCAGTACTTC.

This chain links TRBV4-1 with TRBJ2-1, with 10 bases fitting TRBD1. J was trimmed by 7 bases and V by 2 bases; bases with no gene match: 14. Germline-derived CDR1 and CDR2 are MGHRA and YSYEKL. The CDR3 is 18 amino acids. CDR3 nucleotides: TGCGCCAGCAGCCAACGACCGACAGGGGGCGTCCTGATGAATGAGCAGTTCTTC. This codes for CASSQRPTGGVLMNEQFF.

V is TRBV19 and J is TRBJ2-2; D is possibly TRBD1 (6 bases). Trimming removed 0 bases at V and 1 base at J, with 6 bases between. Germline V gene data show CDR1 as LNHDA and CDR2 as SQIVND (reference sequence). The CDR3 is 15 amino acids. The CDR3 loop reads CASSIEGGNTGELFF. The CDR3, as DNA: TGTGCCAGTAGTATAGAAGGGGGGAACACCGGGGAGCTGTTTTTT. Full variable domain (missing parts from reference TRBV19 and TRBJ2-2): DGGITQSPKYLFRKEGQNVTLSCEQNLNHDAMYWYRQDPGQGLRLIYYSQIVNDFQKGDIAEGYSVSREKKESFPLTVTSAQKNPTAFYLCASSIEGGNTGELFFGEGSRLTVL.

The CDR3 DNA follows: TGCGCCAGCAGCCAATCGGGTAGCGTTCCTAGCACAGATACGCAGTATTTT. This sequence encodes CASSQSGSVPSTDTQYF. The genes are TRBV4-1 and TRBJ2-3; D is possibly TRBD2 (5 bases). This CDR3 contains 17 residues. From germline, CDR1 is MGHRA and CDR2 YSYEKL. V was shortened by 2 bases and J by 0 bases, with 15 bases between the two germline ends.